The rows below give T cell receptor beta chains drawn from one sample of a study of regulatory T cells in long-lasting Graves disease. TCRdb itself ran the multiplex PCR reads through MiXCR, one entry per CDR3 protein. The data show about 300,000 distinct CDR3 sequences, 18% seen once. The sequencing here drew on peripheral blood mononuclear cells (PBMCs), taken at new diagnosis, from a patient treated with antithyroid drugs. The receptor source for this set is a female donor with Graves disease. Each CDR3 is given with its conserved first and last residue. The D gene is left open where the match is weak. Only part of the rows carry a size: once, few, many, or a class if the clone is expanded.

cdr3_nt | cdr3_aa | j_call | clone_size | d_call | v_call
TGTGCCAGCAGTATTGCGGTTCGCGGCAATCAGCCCCAGCATTTT | CASSIAVRGNQPQHF | TRBJ1-5 | many | NA | TRBV6-2/TRBV6-3
TGTGCCAGCATCGCGCGTTATGGGGGAAAGAAGGCCTACGAGCAGTACTTC | CASIARYGGKKAYEQYF | TRBJ2-7 | many | NA | TRBV28
TGTGCCAGCAGTTTTTCGGCAGGGTGGGTGCGGGAGCAGTACTTC | CASSFSAGWVREQYF | TRBJ2-7 | many | NA | TRBV28
TGTGCCAGCAGGGGAACGGGACTAGCGGGAGGGCCACATACGCAGTATTTT | CASRGTGLAGGPHTQYF | TRBJ2-3 | NA | TRBD2 | TRBV6-1
TGTGCCAGCAGGGCATCCTTCTCCGTGGAAGGGCAGTTCTTC | CASRASFSVEGQFF | TRBJ2-1 | NA | NA | TRBV12-3/TRBV12-4
TGTGCCAGCAGTTCAGGGACAGGTCCGGGTCAGCCCCAGCATTTT | CASSSGTGPGQPQHF | TRBJ1-5 | NA | TRBD1 | TRBV6-5
TGTGCCAGCAGCTTGGCGGAGAATGGAGAGACCCAGTACTTC | CASSLAENGETQYF | TRBJ2-5 | many | NA | TRBV5-6
TGTGCCAGCAGCCGATCGACAGGGTTTCGCAATCAGCCCCAGCATTTT | CASSRSTGFRNQPQHF | TRBJ1-5 | many | TRBD1 | TRBV3-1
TGTGCCAGCAGTTTTGGGGACAGGACCACCTACGAGCAGTACTTC | CASSFGDRTTYEQYF | TRBJ2-7 | NA | TRBD1 | TRBV27
TGTGCCAGCAGTGCGAGAGCGGGAAGGATCAATGAGCAGTTCTTC | CASSARAGRINEQFF | TRBJ2-1 | NA | TRBD2 | TRBV2
TGTGCCAGCAGTACCCCGCACGGGGCCTATGGCTACACCTTC | CASSTPHGAYGYTF | TRBJ1-2 | many | NA | TRBV28
TGTGCCAGCAGTGAAGGGGAGGACGAGCAGTACTTC | CASSEGEDEQYF | TRBJ2-7 | NA | NA | TRBV25-1
TGTGCCTGGATGGAAGGACTAGCGGGAGGGCCTGATGAGCAGTTCTTC | CAWMEGLAGGPDEQFF | TRBJ2-1 | few | TRBD2 | TRBV30
TGTGCCAGCAGGACGACTAGCGGGAGCGGTATTGAGCAGTTCTTC | CASRTTSGSGIEQFF | TRBJ2-1 | many | TRBD2 | TRBV12-3/TRBV12-4
TGTGCCAGCACCGACCTGGGCCTGCGGCCCAGCGGCGAGCAGTTCTTC | CASTDLGLRPSGEQFF | TRBJ2-1 | many | NA | TRBV12-3/TRBV12-4
TGTGCCAGCATAATACAGGGGCTCCAAGAGACCCAGTACTTC | CASIIQGLQETQYF | TRBJ2-5 | few | TRBD1 | TRBV6-1